The 18 T cell receptor beta chains presented below share a single source sample, sequenced in a study of T cell responses to AZD1222 COVID-19 vaccine. The protocol was immunoSEQ multiplex PCR, while the TCRdb copy is restricted to in-frame clones and leaves out a portion. The sample comprises about 150,000 clones, about 93% of which are singletons, and 3.2% rests with the top ten. Material: peripheral blood, obtained 28 days after the second AZD1222 dose. These receptors all come from an adult who received the AZD1222 COVID-19 vaccine.

This clone was recorded a few times. V is TRBV5-4 and J is TRBJ2-6; unclear D gene. Germline V lookup: CDR1 SGHNT, CDR2 YYREEE (reference sequence). V was shortened by 1 base and J by 0 bases, with 5 bases between the two germline ends. The CDR3 contains 15 residues. CDR3 in amino acids: CASSLTVSGANVLTF. CDR3 sequence (DNA): TGTGCCAGCAGCTTGACAGTCTCTGGGGCCAACGTCCTGACTTTC.

The chain uses TRBV5-1 and TRBJ1-2, with D tentatively TRBD1 (6 bases). This CDR3 region has 15 residues. V gave up 4 bases and J gave up 11 bases, with 24 bases separating them. CDR1 is SGHRS and CDR2 is YFSETQ in the germline V gene. DNA of the CDR3: TGCGCCAGCAGCCCTGCGCCAACAGGGTTAGTATGGTACACCTTC. This encodes CASSPAPTGLVWYTF.

The rearrangement links TRBV27 to TRBJ1-6; D is possibly TRBD1 (5 bases). CDR3 length equals 14 residues. V lost 3 bases and J 9 bases, leaving 12 bases between the germline ends. CDR1 is MNHEY and CDR2 is SMNVEV in the germline V gene (reference sequence). This CDR3 is CASSFLRGGSPLHF. The CDR3 DNA follows: TGTGCCAGCAGTTTTCTTAGGGGAGGTTCACCCCTCCACTTT.

This clone showed up many times. The chain combines TRBV7-6 with TRBJ2-5; 8 nucleotides line up with TRBD2. J gave up 4 bases and V 1 base, and 5 bases lay outside the gene matches. The CDR3 is 15 amino acids. CDR1 and CDR2 (germline): SGHVS, FNYEAQ. Written as DNA, the CDR3 is TGTGCCAGCAGCTTAGAGGCGGGAGGATTAGAGACCCAGTACTTC. Translating it yields CASSLEAGGLETQYF.

This clone has just one count. The chain employs TRBV14 and TRBJ2-3; D is unclear. CDR3 length: 16 residues. Germline values: CDR1 SGHDN, CDR2 FVKESK. The V gene lost 5 bases and the J gene lost 2 bases, with 17 bases spanning the gap. The CDR3 coding sequence is TGTGCCAGCAGCGTCAAGGCCCTACAACTCACAGATACGCAGTATTTT. Its protein is CASSVKALQLTDTQYF.

The gene calls are TRBV5-4 and TRBJ2-1; 13 bases line up with TRBD2. This CDR3 contains 16 residues. CDR1 is SGHNT, CDR2 YYREEE, per germline (reference sequence). Unmatched junction bases numbered 2, after V lost 3 bases and J lost 2 bases. CDR3 sequence (DNA): TGTGCCAGCAGCTGGGGACTAGCGGGGACCTACAATGAGCAGTTCTTC. It translates to CASSWGLAGTYNEQFF.

V usage is TRBV18 and J usage is TRBJ1-1; 9 bases fit TRBD1. CDR3 length equals 15 residues. V lost 6 bases and J lost 3; bases outside the gene matches: 8. Per germline, CDR1 KGHSH and CDR2 LQKENI. The CDR3: CASSEDRGGYTEAFF. The CDR3 nucleotides read TGTGCCAGCTCCGAGGACAGGGGAGGGTACACTGAAGCTTTCTTT.

This clone occurred many times. The chain links TRBV2 to TRBJ2-7, with 8 nucleotides matching TRBD1. CDR1 SNHLY and CDR2 FYNNEI come from the germline V gene. V lost 3 bases, J lost 3 bases, and 4 bases stayed unmatched. The CDR3 spans 14 residues. The CDR3 region has the DNA TGTGCCAGCAGTGAGCGACAGGGGTACTACGAGCAGTACTTC. Amino acid sequence: CASSERQGYYEQYF. Combining the CDR3 with reference TRBV2 and TRBJ2-7 gives the whole variable domain EPEVTQTPSHQVTQMGQEVILRCVPISNHLYFYWYRQILGQKVEFLVSFYNNEISEKSEIFDDQFSVERPDGSNFTLKIRSTKLEDSAMYFCASSERQGYYEQYFGPGTRLTVT.

This clone has only a few counts. The rearrangement links TRBV6-6 to TRBJ1-1; a weak D match, TRBD1 (6 bases). Trimming shortened V by 5 bases and J by 4 bases, and 11 bases separated the two germline ends. The CDR3 covers 13 residues. Germline CDR1 reads MNHNY; CDR2 reads SVGAGI (reference sequence). The chain's CDR3 is CASSEGGVTEAFF. DNA for the CDR3: TGTGCCAGCAGTGAGGGGGGGGTCACTGAAGCTTTCTTT.

This rearrangement joins TRBV25-1 to TRBJ2-7; 7 nucleotides align to TRBD2. J gave up 2 bases and V 3 bases, and 10 bases lay outside the gene matches. The germline CDR1 and CDR2 sequences are MGHDK and SYGVNS. This CDR3 contains 16 residues. This chain's CDR3 is CASSDRGETVAYEQYF. CDR3 nucleotide sequence: TGTGCCAGCAGTGATCGGGGGGAGACAGTGGCCTACGAGCAGTACTTC.

The genes are TRBV28 and TRBJ2-7; TRBD2 is a possible D gene (5 bases). The CDR3 is 13 residues long. Per germline, CDR1 MDHEN and CDR2 SYDVKM. The ends were cut back, 2 bases at V and 4 bases at J, with 9 bases in the middle. The CDR3 region is CASSLLADYEQYF. The CDR3 DNA reads as TGTGCCAGCAGTTTACTAGCAGATTACGAGCAGTACTTC.

The DNA of the CDR3 is TGTGCCAGCAGTTTCTCAGGGGGCCCGGGGGAGACCCAGTACTTC. As protein: CASSFSGGPGETQYF. This chain links TRBV6-6 with TRBJ2-5; 8 bases agree with TRBD1. The germline gives CDR1 MNHNY, CDR2 SVGAGI (reference sequence). The J segment lost 5 bases and the V segment lost 4 bases, leaving 9 bases of the junction unmatched. The CDR3 length is 15 residues.

This chain uses TRBV9 with TRBJ2-2; the match to TRBD2 covers 13 bases. Per the germline V gene, CDR1 is SGDLS and CDR2 is YYNGEE. J lost 5 bases, V lost 4 bases, and 5 bases had no gene match. The CDR3 loop spans 16 amino acids. CDR3 amino acids: CASSRLLAGGTGELFF. CDR3 nucleotide sequence: TGTGCCAGCAGCCGCCTACTAGCGGGAGGGACCGGGGAGCTGTTTTTT.

This chain links TRBV3-1 (or the pseudogene TRBV3-2) with TRBJ2-7; D possibly corresponds to TRBD2 (6 bases). Between the trimmed V and J ends, which lost 1 base and 7 bases, there was a span of 14 bases. Germline values: CDR1 LGHDT, CDR2 YNNKEL (reference sequence). The CDR3 runs 14 residues. The CDR3 DNA reads as TGTGCCAGCAGCCAAGGCATTAGCGGCGATGAGCAGTACTTC. Translating gives CASSQGISGDEQYF.

The chain couples TRBV1 to TRBJ2-3; the table's D gene call, TRBD2, was not cross checked with the DNA. TRBV1 is flagged as a pseudogene. The CDR3 covers 17 residues. The CDR3 here is CTSRSPSGRALTDTQYF. For the CDR3, the DNA is TGCACCAGCAGGTCTCCCAGCGGGAGGGCCCTAACAGATACGCAGTATTTT.

This rearrangement joins TRBV10-2 to TRBJ1-2; 7 nucleotides match TRBD1. The V and J ends lost 8 bases and 4 bases, in that order; junction bases with no gene match: 4. The germline V gene encodes CDR1 WSHSY and CDR2 SAAADI. This CDR3 region has 12 residues. Here the CDR3 DNA reads TGCGCCAGCCGTAGGGACAGCTATGGCTACACCTTC. Translating it yields CASRRDSYGYTF.

J is TRBJ1-2 and V is TRBV5-1, with D tentatively TRBD1 (5 bases). CDR3 length: 13 amino acids. V was pared by 3 bases and J by 6 bases, with 12 bases between. The germline gives CDR1 SGHRS, CDR2 YFSETQ. CDR3 nucleotides: TGCGCCAGCAGCTCTGGGGCAAAGAATGGCTACACCTTC. The encoded protein is CASSSGAKNGYTF.

The chain combines TRBV19 with TRBJ2-3; 10 bases align to TRBD2. There are 17 residues in the CDR3. CDR1 is LNHDA and CDR2 is SQIVND in the germline V gene (reference sequence). Trimming removed 4 bases from V and 6 bases from J; junction bases left unmatched: 13. CDR3 residues: CASSTQLSGRAGDTQYF. CDR3 DNA sequence: TGTGCCAGTAGTACTCAACTGAGCGGGAGGGCCGGTGATACGCAGTATTTT.